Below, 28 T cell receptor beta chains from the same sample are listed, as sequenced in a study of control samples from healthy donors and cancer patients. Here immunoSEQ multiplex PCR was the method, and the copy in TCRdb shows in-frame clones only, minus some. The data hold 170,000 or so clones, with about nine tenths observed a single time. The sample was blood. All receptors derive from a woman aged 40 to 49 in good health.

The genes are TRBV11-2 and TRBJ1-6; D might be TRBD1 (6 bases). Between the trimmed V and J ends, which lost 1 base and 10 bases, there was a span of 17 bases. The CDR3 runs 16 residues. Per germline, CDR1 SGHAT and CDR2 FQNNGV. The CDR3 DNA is TGTGCCAGCAGCTTAGGCCAAGGGGGGTTGGGGTCACCCCTCCACTTT. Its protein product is CASSLGQGGLGSPLHF. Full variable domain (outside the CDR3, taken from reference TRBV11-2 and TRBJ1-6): EAGVAQSPRYKIIEKRQSVAFWCNPISGHATLYWYQQILGQGPKLLIQFQNNGVVDDSQLPKDRFSAERLKGVDSTLKIQPAKLEDSAVYLCASSLGQGGLGSPLHFGNGTRLTVT.

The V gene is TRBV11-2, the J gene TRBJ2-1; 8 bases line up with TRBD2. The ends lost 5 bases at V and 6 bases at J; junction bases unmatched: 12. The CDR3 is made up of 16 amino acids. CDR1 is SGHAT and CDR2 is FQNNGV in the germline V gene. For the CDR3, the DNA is TGTGCCAGCAGCCTCGGACTAGCAAGTCCCTCCAATGAGCAGTTCTTC. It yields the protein CASSLGLASPSNEQFF.

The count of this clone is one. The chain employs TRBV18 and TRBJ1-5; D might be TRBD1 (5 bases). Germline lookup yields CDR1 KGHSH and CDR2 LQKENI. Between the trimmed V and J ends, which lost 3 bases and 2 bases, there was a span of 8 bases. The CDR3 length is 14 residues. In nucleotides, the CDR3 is TGTGCCAGCTCACCTGGGGCCGGCAATCAGCCCCAGCATTTT. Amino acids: CASSPGAGNQPQHF.

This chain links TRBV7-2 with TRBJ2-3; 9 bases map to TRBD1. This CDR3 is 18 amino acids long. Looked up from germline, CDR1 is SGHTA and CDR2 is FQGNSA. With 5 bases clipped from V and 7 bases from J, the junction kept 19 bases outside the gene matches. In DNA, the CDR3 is TGTGCCAGCAGCGCAAAAGGCGGTGACAGGGGGATCCTCTATACGCAGTATTTT. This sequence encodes CASSAKGGDRGILYTQYF.

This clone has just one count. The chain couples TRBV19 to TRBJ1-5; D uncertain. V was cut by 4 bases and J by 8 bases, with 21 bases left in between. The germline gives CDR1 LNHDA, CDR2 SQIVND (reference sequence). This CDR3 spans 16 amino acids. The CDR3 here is CASSRGRPPRSEPQHF. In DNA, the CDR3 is TGTGCCAGTAGTAGAGGGCGACCGCCCCGGTCGGAGCCCCAGCATTTT.

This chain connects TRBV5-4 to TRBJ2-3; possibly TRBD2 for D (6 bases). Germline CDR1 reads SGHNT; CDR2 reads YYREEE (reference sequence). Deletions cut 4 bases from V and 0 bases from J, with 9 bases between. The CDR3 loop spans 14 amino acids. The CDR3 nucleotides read TGTGCCAGCAGCATCGGACTAAGCACAGATACGCAGTATTTT. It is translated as CASSIGLSTDTQYF.

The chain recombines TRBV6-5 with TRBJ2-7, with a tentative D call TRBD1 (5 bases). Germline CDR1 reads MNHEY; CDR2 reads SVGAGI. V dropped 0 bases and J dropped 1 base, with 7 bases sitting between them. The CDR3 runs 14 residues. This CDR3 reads CASSYSGESYEQYF. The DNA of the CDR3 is TGTGCCAGCAGTTACTCAGGGGAATCCTACGAGCAGTACTTC.

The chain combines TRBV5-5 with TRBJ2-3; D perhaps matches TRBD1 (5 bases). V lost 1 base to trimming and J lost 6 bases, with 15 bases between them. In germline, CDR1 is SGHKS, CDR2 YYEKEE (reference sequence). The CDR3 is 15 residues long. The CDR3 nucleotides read TGTGCCAGCAGCTTGCAACAGGAAGTAGTTGATACGCAGTATTTT. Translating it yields CASSLQQEVVDTQYF.

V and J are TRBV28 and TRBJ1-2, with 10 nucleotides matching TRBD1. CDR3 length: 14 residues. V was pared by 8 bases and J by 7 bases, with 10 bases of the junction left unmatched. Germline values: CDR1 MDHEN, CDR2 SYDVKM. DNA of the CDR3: TGTGCCAGCGGACAGGGGGTTGGGGTGCGTGGCTACACCTTC. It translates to CASGQGVGVRGYTF.

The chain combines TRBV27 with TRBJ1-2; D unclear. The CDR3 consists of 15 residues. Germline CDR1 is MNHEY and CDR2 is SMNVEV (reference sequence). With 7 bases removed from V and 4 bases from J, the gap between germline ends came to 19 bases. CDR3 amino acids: CASTSRSGFGYGYTF. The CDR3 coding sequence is TGTGCCAGCACCTCTAGGAGCGGGTTTGGCTATGGCTACACCTTC.

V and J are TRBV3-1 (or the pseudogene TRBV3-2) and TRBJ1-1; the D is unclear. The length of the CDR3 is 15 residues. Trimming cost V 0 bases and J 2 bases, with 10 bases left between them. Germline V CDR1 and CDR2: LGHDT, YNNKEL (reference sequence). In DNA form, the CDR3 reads TGTGCCAGCAGCCAAGACCCGAACAGCAACACTGAAGCTTTCTTT. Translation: CASSQDPNSNTEAFF.

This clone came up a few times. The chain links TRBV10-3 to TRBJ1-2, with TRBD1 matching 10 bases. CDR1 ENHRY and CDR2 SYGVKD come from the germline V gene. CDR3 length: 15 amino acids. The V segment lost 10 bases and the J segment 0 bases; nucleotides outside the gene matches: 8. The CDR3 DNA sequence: TGTGCCACCCCCCACGGGACAGGGGCTAACTATGGCTACACCTTC. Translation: CATPHGTGANYGYTF.

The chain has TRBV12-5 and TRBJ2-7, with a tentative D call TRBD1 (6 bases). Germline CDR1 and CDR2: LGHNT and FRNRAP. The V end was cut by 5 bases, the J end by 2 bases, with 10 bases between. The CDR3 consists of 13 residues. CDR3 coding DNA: TGTGCTAGTGGTAGAGACAGGACCTACGAGCAGTACTTC. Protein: CASGRDRTYEQYF.

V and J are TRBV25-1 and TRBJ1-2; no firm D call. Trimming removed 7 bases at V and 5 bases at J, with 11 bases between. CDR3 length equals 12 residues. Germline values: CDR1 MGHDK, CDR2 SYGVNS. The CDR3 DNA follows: TGTGCCAGCAATATCAAGAGATATGGCTACACCTTC. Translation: CASNIKRYGYTF.

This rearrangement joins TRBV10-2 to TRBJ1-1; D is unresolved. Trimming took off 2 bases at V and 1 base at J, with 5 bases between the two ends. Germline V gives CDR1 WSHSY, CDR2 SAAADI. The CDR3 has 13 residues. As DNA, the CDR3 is TGCGCCAGCAGTGAGCGCAGGAACACTGAAGCTTTCTTT. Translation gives CASSERRNTEAFF.

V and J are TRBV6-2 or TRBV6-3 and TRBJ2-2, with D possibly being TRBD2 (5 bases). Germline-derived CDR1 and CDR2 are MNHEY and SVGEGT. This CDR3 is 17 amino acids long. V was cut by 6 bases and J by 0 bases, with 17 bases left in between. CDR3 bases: TGTGCCAGCAGCCCTCGCCGTTGGGGAGCGAACACCGGGGAGCTGTTTTTT. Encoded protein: CASSPRRWGANTGELFF.

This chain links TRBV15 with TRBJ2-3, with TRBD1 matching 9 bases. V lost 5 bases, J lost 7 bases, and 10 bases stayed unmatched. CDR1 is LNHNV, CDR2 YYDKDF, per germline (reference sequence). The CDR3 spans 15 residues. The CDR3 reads CATSPPGTGSNTQYF. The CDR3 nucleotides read TGTGCCACCAGCCCTCCCGGGACAGGGTCAAATACGCAGTATTTT. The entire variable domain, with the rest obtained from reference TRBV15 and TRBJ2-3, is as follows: DAMVIQNPRYQVTQFGKPVTLSCSQTLNHNVMYWYQQKSSQAPKLLFHYYDKDFNNEADTPDNFQSRRPNTSFCFLDIRSPGLGDTAMYLCATSPPGTGSNTQYFGPGTRLTVL.

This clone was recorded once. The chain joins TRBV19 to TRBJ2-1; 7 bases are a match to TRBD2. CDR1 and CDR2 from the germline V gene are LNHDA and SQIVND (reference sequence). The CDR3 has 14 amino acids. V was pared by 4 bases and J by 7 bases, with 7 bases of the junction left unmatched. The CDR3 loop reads CASSRAGGRNEQFF. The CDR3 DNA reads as TGTGCCAGTAGTAGGGCCGGGGGGAGGAATGAGCAGTTCTTC.

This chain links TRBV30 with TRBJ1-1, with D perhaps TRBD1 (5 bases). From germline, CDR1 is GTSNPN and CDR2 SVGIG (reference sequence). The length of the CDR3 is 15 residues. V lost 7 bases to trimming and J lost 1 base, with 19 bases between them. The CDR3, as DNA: TGTGCCTTGGACCAGTCGGGGCACAGGAACACTGAAGCTTTCTTT. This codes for CALDQSGHRNTEAFF.

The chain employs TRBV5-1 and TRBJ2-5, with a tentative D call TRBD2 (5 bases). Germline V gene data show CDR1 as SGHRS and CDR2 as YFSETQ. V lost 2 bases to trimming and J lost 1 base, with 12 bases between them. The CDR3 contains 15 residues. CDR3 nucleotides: TGCGCCAGCAGCTTCCACACCGGGGTCCAAGAGACCCAGTACTTC. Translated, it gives CASSFHTGVQETQYF.

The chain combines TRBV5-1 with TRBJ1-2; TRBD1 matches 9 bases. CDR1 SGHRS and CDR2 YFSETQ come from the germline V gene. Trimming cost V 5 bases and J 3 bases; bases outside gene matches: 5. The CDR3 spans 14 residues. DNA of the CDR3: TGCGCCAGCAGGTTCGACAGGGGGTACTATGGCTACACCTTC. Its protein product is CASRFDRGYYGYTF.

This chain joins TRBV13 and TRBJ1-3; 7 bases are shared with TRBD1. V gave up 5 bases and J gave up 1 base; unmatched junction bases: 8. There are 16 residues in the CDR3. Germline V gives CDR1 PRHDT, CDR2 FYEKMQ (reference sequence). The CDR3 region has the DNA TGTGCCAGCAGCCCACGACAGGGACAATCTGGAAACACCATATATTTT. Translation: CASSPRQGQSGNTIYF. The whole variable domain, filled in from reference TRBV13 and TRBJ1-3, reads AAGVIQSPRHLIKEKRETATLKCYPIPRHDTVYWYQQGPGQDPQFLISFYEKMQSDKGSIPDRFSAQQFSDYHSELNMSSLELGDSALYFCASSPRQGQSGNTIYFGEGSWLTVV.

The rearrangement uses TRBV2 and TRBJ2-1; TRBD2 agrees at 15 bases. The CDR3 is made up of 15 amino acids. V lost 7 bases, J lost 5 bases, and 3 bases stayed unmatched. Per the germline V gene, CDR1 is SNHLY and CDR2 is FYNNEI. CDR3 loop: CASIRTSGGDNEQFF. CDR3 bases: TGTGCCAGCATCCGGACTAGCGGGGGGGACAATGAGCAGTTCTTC.

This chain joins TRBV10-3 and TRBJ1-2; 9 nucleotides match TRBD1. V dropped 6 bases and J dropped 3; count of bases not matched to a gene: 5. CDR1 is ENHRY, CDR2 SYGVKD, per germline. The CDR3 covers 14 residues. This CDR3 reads CAIRGTGKDYGYTF. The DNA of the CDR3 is TGTGCCATCAGGGGGACAGGGAAGGACTATGGCTACACCTTC.

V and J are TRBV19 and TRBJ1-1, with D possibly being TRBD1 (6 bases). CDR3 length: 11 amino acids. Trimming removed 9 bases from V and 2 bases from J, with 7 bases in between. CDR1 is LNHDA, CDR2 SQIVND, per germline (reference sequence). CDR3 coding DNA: TGTGCCAGCAGGGGAAACACTGAAGCTTTCTTT. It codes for CASRGNTEAFF.

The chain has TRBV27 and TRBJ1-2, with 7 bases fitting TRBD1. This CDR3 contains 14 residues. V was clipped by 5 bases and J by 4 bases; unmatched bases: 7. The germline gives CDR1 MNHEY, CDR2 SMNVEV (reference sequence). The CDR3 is CASSPAGQSYGYTF. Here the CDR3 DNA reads TGTGCCAGCAGTCCCGCGGGACAGTCCTATGGCTACACCTTC.

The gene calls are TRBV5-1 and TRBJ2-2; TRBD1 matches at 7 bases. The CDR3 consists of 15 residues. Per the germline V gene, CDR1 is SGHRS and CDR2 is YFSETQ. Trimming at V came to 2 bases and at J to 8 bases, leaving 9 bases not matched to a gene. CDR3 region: CASSLPRGFEGELFF. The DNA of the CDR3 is TGCGCCAGCAGCTTACCCAGGGGGTTCGAAGGGGAGCTGTTTTTT.

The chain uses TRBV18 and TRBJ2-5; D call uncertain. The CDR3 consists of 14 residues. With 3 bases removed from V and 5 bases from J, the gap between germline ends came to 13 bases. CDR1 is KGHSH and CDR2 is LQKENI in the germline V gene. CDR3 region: CASSPTVGQETQYF. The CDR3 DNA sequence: TGTGCCAGCTCACCTACGGTGGGTCAGGAGACCCAGTACTTC.